This is a list of T cell receptor beta chains from one sample in a study of cytomegalovirus exposure and HLA in healthy donors. TCRdb's table, derived via immunoSEQ multiplex PCR, lists solely in-frame clones and lacks some. The sample has approximately 240,000 clones, 85% to 95% seen once; the top ten hold around 1%. The sequenced material came from PBMCs. These receptors came from a woman younger than 35 in good health and CMV-seronegative. Both conserved end residues are part of each CDR3. Fields, in order: J gene, clone size, D gene, V gene, CDR3 DNA, CDR3 protein. D genes are given only for firm matches. Clone size is given for some rows only: seen once, a few or many times, or a class if the clone is expanded.

>TRBJ2-6|NA|NA|TRBV7-9
TGTGCCAGCAGCTTGGGGGACAAGGTACGCTCTGGGGCCAACGTCCTGACTTTC
CASSLGDKVRSGANVLTF
>TRBJ1-4|NA|TRBD1|TRBV30
TGTGCCTGGAGTGGGCCGGGGACAGGGGGCTTCCCCAATGAAAAACTGTTTTTT
CAWSGPGTGGFPNEKLFF
>TRBJ1-2|NA|NA|TRBV6-1
TGTGCCAGCAGTGAACCACAGAACACCTATGGCTACACCTTC
CASSEPQNTYGYTF
>TRBJ2-7|NA|TRBD2|TRBV5-6
TGTGCCAGCAGTCGACTAGCGGACCTCTCCTACGAGCAGTACTTC
CASSRLADLSYEQYF
>TRBJ2-2|NA|TRBD2|TRBV5-6
TGTGCCAGCAGCTTGACCGGGACTAGTATCACCGGGGAGCTGTTTTTT
CASSLTGTSITGELFF
>TRBJ2-4|NA|TRBD2|TRBV19
TGTGCCAGTAGTATATCACGCGGGAGAGAAAACATTCAGTACTTC
CASSISRGRENIQYF
>TRBJ1-2|NA|NA|TRBV19
TGTGCCAGTAGTATCGGGCAGGGAGGTGGCTATGGCTACACCTTC
CASSIGQGGGYGYTF
>TRBJ2-7|NA|TRBD1|TRBV19
TGTGCCAGTGGGACAGCTGGTACATTCTCCTCCTACGAGCAGTACTTC
CASGTAGTFSSYEQYF
>TRBJ1-3|NA|NA|TRBV6-1
TGTGCCAGCAGTGGGACAACCCCTGGAAACACCATATATTTT
CASSGTTPGNTIYF
>TRBJ1-3|NA|NA|TRBV11-3
TGTGCCAGCAGTGAGGGTTTTGGAAACACCATATATTTT
CASSEGFGNTIYF
>TRBJ2-3|NA|NA|TRBV5-1
TGCGCCAGCAGCAACGGAGGGGGCCCAGATACGCAGTATTTT
CASSNGGGPDTQYF
>TRBJ2-1|NA|NA|TRBV5-6
TGTGCCAGCAGCTTGGTCCCAAGGGGAGAGCAGTTCTTC
CASSLVPRGEQFF
>TRBJ1-1|NA|NA|TRBV6-1
TGTGCCAGCAGCCCAAAACAGGGAACTGAAGCTTTCTTT
CASSPKQGTEAFF
>TRBJ1-5|NA|TRBD1|TRBV19
TGTGCCAGTAGCGACAGGGTACTGGATCAGCCCCAGCATTTT
CASSDRVLDQPQHF
>TRBJ2-1|NA|TRBD1|TRBV9
TGTGCCAGCAGCGTCGACAGGGGTGGGGAGCAGTTCTTC
CASSVDRGGEQFF
>TRBJ1-2|NA|NA|TRBV10-1
TGCGCCAGCAGTGAGGGTTTCGGTGGCTACACCTTC
CASSEGFGGYTF
>TRBJ2-4|NA|NA|TRBV28
TGTGCCAGCGGAACCAAGGAAACGACAGGAGCCGGATACAAAAACATTCAGTACTTC
CASGTKETTGAGYKNIQYF
>TRBJ1-1|NA|NA|TRBV4-2
TGTGCCAGCAGCCAAGTCTGGGGGCGGACGAACACTGAAGCTTTCTTT
CASSQVWGRTNTEAFF
>TRBJ2-1|NA|TRBD2|TRBV6-1
TGTGCCAGCAGTGGGGCTAGCGGGTCAGGGAACAATGAGCAGTTCTTC
CASSGASGSGNNEQFF
>TRBJ1-1|NA|NA|TRBV6-5
TGTGCCAGCAGTAGAGCGGGTAACACTGAAGCTTTCTTT
CASSRAGNTEAFF
>TRBJ2-7|NA|TRBD1|TRBV7-7
TGTGCTAGCAGCTTAGGCGGGACAGGGTCCTACGAGCAGTACTTC
CASSLGGTGSYEQYF
>TRBJ2-1|NA|NA|TRBV4-1
TGCGCCAGCAGCCATCAACTAGCCTACAATGAGCAGTTCTTC
CASSHQLAYNEQFF
>TRBJ1-2|once|NA|TRBV5-1
TGCGCCAGCAGCTTGACAGAGTGGGACTATGGCTACACCTTC
CASSLTEWDYGYTF
>TRBJ2-7|NA|NA|TRBV30
TGTGCCTGGAACCTAGACAGGCAATATCGCGAGCAGTACTTC
CAWNLDRQYREQYF
>TRBJ1-2|NA|NA|TRBV7-9
TGTGCCAGCAGCTTTTCTGACACCGCCTCAGCTAACTATGGCTACACCTTC
CASSFSDTASANYGYTF
>TRBJ1-4|NA|TRBD1|TRBV5-6
TGTGCCAGCAGCTTGGTACAGGGACAGTTTAATGAAAAACTGTTTTTT
CASSLVQGQFNEKLFF
>TRBJ2-1|NA|TRBD1|TRBV7-2
TGTGCCCTCGGGGACAGCTCCTACAATGAGCAGTTCTTC
CALGDSSYNEQFF
>TRBJ1-2|few|NA|TRBV7-2
TGTGCCAGCAGCTTAGAGGCCAGGGGTGGCTATGGCTACACCTTC
CASSLEARGGYGYTF
>TRBJ1-5|NA|NA|TRBV9
TGTGCCAGCAGCGTAGGCGGCAGTAGCAATCAGCCCCAGCATTTT
CASSVGGSSNQPQHF
>TRBJ1-1|NA|TRBD1|TRBV11-1
TGTGCCAGCAGCCTTTACAGGGGGCGCATGAACACTGAAGCTTTCTTT
CASSLYRGRMNTEAFF
>TRBJ1-5|once|NA|TRBV11-2
TGTGCCAGCAGCTTATTAAGGGGTGGTCAGCCCCAGCATTTT
CASSLLRGGQPQHF
>TRBJ2-5|NA|NA|TRBV4-1
TGCGCCAGCAGCTCCCGGCGGGCATCAGAGACCCAGTACTTC
CASSSRRASETQYF
>TRBJ2-7|few|NA|TRBV2
TGTGCCAGCGAGGTGCTGCCTCGGCACGAGCAGTACTTC
CASEVLPRHEQYF
>TRBJ2-1|NA|NA|TRBV29-1
TGCAGCGCGGACTTAAGCTCCTACAATGAGCAGTTCTTC
CSADLSSYNEQFF
>TRBJ2-1|NA|TRBD1|TRBV19
TGTGCCAGTAGTGTCCGGACAGGGGGCCACGATGAGCAGTTCTTC
CASSVRTGGHDEQFF
>TRBJ2-2|NA|NA|TRBV4-1
TGCGCCAGCAGACCAAGACTCTTGGGGGCAGGGGAGCTGTTTTTT
CASRPRLLGAGELFF